This TCR beta chain was identified in a study of shared clonotypes between healthy human individuals. Whole-study context: CD4 naive cells filled three plates per donor, CD4 memory three, CD8 naive two and CD8 memory one. Overall study findings and caveats: Clonotype sharing among donors was thought likely to change with sequencing depth. Naive subsets generally exceeded memory subsets in estimated richness.

In regard to this clone: What it binds is not known.

The germline V and J ends were trimmed by 2 bases and 8 bases, with 13 bases remaining between them. Germline assignment: CDR1 MNHNS and CDR2 SASEGT. CDR3 length: 14 residues. Sequencing used immunoSEQ multiplex PCR; TCRdb keeps in-frame clones, though not all of them. The sample comprises some 2,400,000 clones, about 94% of which are singletons, and around 0.13% rests with the top ten. This TCR came from a young man in good health. The sample taken for sequencing was naive CD4+ T cells sorted from blood. Subset meaning: CD45RA+ positively selected. V usage is TRBV6-1 and J usage is TRBJ2-1, with D possibly being TRBD1 or TRBD2 (5 bases each). As DNA, the CDR3 is TGTGCCAGCAGTGAAAGGTGGGGGTTGGATGAGCAGTTCTTC. Protein product: CASSERWGLDEQFF.